One T cell receptor beta chain is described in this entry. This sample stems from a study of blood T cell repertoires in COVID-19. Study-wide context: Sites in the United States, Italy and Spain provided acute and convalescent COVID-19 samples.

The CDR3 sequence is 16 residues long. Germline V gene lookup returns CDR1 MDHEN and CDR2 SYDVKM. The V gene lost 5 bases and the J gene lost 1 base, with 17 bases spanning the gap. Participants spanned ages about 18 to 95 years and resided in about 25 US areas. Donors were grouped by their self-reported clinical history. TCRdb's copy holds only in-frame clones and misses some; the assay was immunoSEQ multiplex PCR. The data contain approximately 250,000 clones, roughly 90% of them singletons. The chain links TRBV28 to TRBJ2-5, with a possible D match to TRBD1 (5 bases). This TCR came from a man aged 35 to 55 who had been exposed to COVID-19. The sequencing sample was made of PBMCs or T cells enriched from blood (not recorded which). The CDR3 bases are TGTGCCAGCAGTCCCACCGGCAGGGTCTCCCAAGAGACCCAGTACTTC. Translation: CASSPTGRVSQETQYF.